Sequencing of this T cell receptor beta chain was carried out in a study of regulatory T cells in long-lasting Graves disease. Study-wide context: The study enrolled newly diagnosed Graves' patients on antithyroid drugs under 3 months.

Through Arm-PCR of CDR3 regions and iRepertoire HTBI primers, TCR beta libraries were built. TCRdb reprocessed the multiplex PCR reads with MiXCR, giving one entry per CDR3 protein. Of about 430,000 distinct CDR3 sequences in the sample, approximately 16% are singletons; the top ten hold about 7.8%. Documented time point: newly diagnosed GD, antithyroid drugs for less than 3 months. Following extraction of RNA from PBMCs, that RNA was used to make the TCR library. This CDR3 spans 15 amino acids. With 0 bases clipped from V and 5 bases from J, the junction kept 6 bases outside the gene matches. Germline V gene data show CDR1 as SGHRS and CDR2 as YFSETQ. This sample was shared with a second study, whose subject was T cells in Graves' hyperthyroidism and ophthalmopathy.

The chain is built from TRBV5-1 and TRBJ2-5; TRBD1 matches 8 bases. This TCR was sampled from a woman between 35 and 50 years old with Graves disease. The sample in question was peripheral blood mononuclear cells (PBMCs), obtained at new diagnosis, from a patient treated with antithyroid drugs. CDR3 region: CASSLASDRAETQYF. The CDR3 DNA reads as TGCGCCAGCAGCTTGGCCTCGGACAGGGCGGAGACCCAGTACTTC.